This T cell receptor (beta chain) was obtained from a study of CD8 T cells in ankylosing spondylitis. Libraries for TCR beta were made by quantitative 5'-RACE with molecular barcodes. TCRdb reprocessed the 5' RACE reads via MiXCR and lists one record per CDR3 protein. The table has a few hundred thousand distinct CDR3 sequences, more than 15% seen once. Overall study results and limits: Both synovial fluid and blood in reactive arthritis had previously been reported to carry some motif variants. Blood from ankylosing spondylitis patients appeared to carry a characteristic roughly eight-variant TCR beta motif.

CDR3 size: 15 residues. The ends lost 5 bases at V and 2 bases at J; junction bases unmatched: 7. As for this clonotype: Its antigen is not identified.

This sequence originates from a male donor with ankylosing spondylitis. This rearrangement joins TRBV12-3 or TRBV12-4 to TRBJ2-7, with 9 positions matching TRBD1. The sequenced sample was blood, either unsorted or a sorted T cell fraction (not recorded which). CDR3 amino acids: CASSLGTGPAYEQYF. DNA of the CDR3: TGTGCCAGCAGTCTCGGGACAGGGCCTGCCTACGAGCAGTACTTC.